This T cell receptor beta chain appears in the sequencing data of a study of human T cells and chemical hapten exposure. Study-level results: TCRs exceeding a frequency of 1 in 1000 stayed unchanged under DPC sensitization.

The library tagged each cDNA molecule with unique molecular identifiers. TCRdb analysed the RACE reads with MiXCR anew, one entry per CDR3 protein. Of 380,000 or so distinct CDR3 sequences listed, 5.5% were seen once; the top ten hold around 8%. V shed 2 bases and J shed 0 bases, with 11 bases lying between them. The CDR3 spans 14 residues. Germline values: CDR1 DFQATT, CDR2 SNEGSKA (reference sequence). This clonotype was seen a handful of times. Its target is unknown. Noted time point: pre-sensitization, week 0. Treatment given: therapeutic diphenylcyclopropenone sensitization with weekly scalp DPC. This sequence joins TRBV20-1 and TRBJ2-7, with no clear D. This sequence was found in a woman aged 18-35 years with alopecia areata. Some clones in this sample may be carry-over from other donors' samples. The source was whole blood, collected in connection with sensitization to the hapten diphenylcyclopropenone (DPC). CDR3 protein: CSARLPRLSYEQYF. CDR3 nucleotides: TGCAGTGCTAGACTCCCGAGGCTCTCCTACGAGCAGTACTTC.